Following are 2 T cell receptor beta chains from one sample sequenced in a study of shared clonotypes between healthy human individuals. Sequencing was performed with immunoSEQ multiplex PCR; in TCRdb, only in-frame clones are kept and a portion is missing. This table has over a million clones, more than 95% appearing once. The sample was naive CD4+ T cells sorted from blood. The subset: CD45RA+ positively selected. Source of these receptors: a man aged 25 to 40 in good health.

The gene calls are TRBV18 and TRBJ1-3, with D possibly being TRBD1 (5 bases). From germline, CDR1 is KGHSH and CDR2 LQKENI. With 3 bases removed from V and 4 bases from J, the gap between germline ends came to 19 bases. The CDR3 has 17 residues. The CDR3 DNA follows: TGTGCCAGCTCACCTCAACTTCCGAGACAGCAGGGAAACACCATATATTTT. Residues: CASSPQLPRQQGNTIYF.

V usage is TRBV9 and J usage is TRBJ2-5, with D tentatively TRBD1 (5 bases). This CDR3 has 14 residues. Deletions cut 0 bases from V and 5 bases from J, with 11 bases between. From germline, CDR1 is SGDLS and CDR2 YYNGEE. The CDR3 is CASSVGQGMETQYF. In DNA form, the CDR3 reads TGTGCCAGCAGCGTAGGCCAGGGAATGGAGACCCAGTACTTC. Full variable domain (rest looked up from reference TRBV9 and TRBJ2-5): DSGVTQTPKHLITATGQRVTLRCSPRSGDLSVYWYQQSLDQGLQFLIQYYNGEERAKGNILERFSAQQFPDLHSELNLSSLELGDSALYFCASSVGQGMETQYFGPGTRLLVL.